These T cell receptor beta chains were read from a single sample in a study of shared T cell receptors in the human thymus. The table came from immunoSEQ multiplex PCR; TCRdb's copy has only in-frame clones and leaves some out. The profile shows about 610,000 clones, roughly 90% of them singletons. The sample was also reused in another study, on human thymus T cells.

Input material: thymocytes. The receptor source for this set is a boy under three years old with a congenital heart defect. The CDR3 runs from the conserved cysteine through the conserved F or W. D genes are given only for firm matches.

j_call	d_call	v_call	cdr3_aa	cdr3_nt
TRBJ2-7	.	TRBV27	CASSSPRGSGSWEQYF	TGTGCCAGCAGTTCCCCTCGCGGTAGCGGTTCGTGGGAGCAGTACTTC
TRBJ1-5	.	TRBV18	CASSPGQGASNQPQHF	TGTGCCAGCTCACCAGGACAAGGGGCCAGCAATCAGCCCCAGCATTTT
TRBJ1-5	TRBD1	TRBV28	CASTPPRGQSLVGNQPQHF	TGTGCCAGCACCCCCCCACGGGGACAGTCCCTTGTGGGCAATCAGCCCCAGCATTTT
TRBJ2-1	TRBD2	TRBV4-3	CASSIAGGKYNEQFF	TGCGCCAGCAGTATCGCGGGAGGGAAGTACAATGAGCAGTTCTTC
TRBJ2-7	.	TRBV11-2	CASSWDSDEQYF	TGTGCCAGCAGCTGGGACTCGGACGAGCAGTACTTC
TRBJ2-1	TRBD2	TRBV19	CASSIDPTTSGRNYNEQFF	TGTGCCAGTAGTATAGACCCTACGACTAGCGGGAGGAATTACAATGAGCAGTTCTTC
TRBJ1-5	.	TRBV19	CASSLQAGPQHF	TGTGCCAGTAGCTTGCAAGCCGGGCCCCAGCATTTT
TRBJ1-1	.	TRBV28	CASSFSGENTEAFF	TGTGCCAGCAGTTTCTCAGGGGAGAACACTGAAGCTTTCTTT
TRBJ1-1	.	TRBV5-6	CASSFIGGDLNTEAFF	TGTGCCAGCAGCTTTATCGGTGGAGACCTGAACACTGAAGCTTTCTTT
TRBJ1-1	.	TRBV5-1	CASSLGSIPGNTEAFF	TGCGCCAGCAGCTTGGGCAGTATCCCGGGGAACACTGAAGCTTTCTTT
TRBJ2-3	TRBD1	TRBV5-6	CASSLGGTGLGRRTQYF	TGTGCCAGCAGCTTGGGAGGGACAGGCCTAGGCCGGCGTACGCAGTATTTT
TRBJ2-2	.	TRBV2	CASAVDTGELFF	TGTGCCAGCGCCGTAGACACCGGGGAGCTGTTTTTT
TRBJ2-3	TRBD2	TRBV4-1	CASSPPGLAGGPATDTQYF	TGCGCCAGCAGCCCCCCCGGACTAGCGGGAGGGCCTGCCACAGATACGCAGTATTTT
TRBJ2-1	.	TRBV6-5	CASSYSLRATYNEQFF	TGTGCCAGCAGTTACTCGTTGCGGGCGACCTACAATGAGCAGTTCTTC
TRBJ2-2	TRBD1	TRBV4-2	CASSQDTLDRLDGELFF	TGTGCCAGCAGCCAAGATACCCTGGACAGGTTAGACGGGGAGCTGTTTTTT